Below are 32 T cell receptor beta chains sequenced from a single sample in a study of OX40 agonist ivuxolimab in advanced cancers. Generated by immunoSEQ multiplex PCR, the TCRdb table keeps only in-frame clones and is missing some. The sample shows some 48,000 clones, 79% of them seen only once. The input for sequencing was CD4+ or CD8+ T cells sorted from blood, taken in a trial of the OX40 agonist ivuxolimab. All receptors derive from an adult with an advanced solid tumor such as melanoma, head and neck, liver or kidney cancer.

The chain links TRBV30 to TRBJ2-7; D is ambiguous. Trimming took off 1 base at V and 5 bases at J, with 12 bases between the two ends. The CDR3 extends over 13 amino acids. Germline V gene data show CDR1 as GTSNPN and CDR2 as SVGIG (reference sequence). CDR3 DNA: TGTGCCTGGAGTGGGGGAACAGTTCACGAGCAGTACTTC. It is translated as CAWSGGTVHEQYF.

This chain links TRBV7-3 with TRBJ2-2; D remains unclear. This CDR3 region has 15 residues. V was cut by 6 bases and J by 1 base, with 12 bases left in between. The germline V gene has CDR1 SGHTA and CDR2 FQGTGA. CDR3 in amino acids: CASRPALMNTGELFF. Here the CDR3 DNA reads TGTGCCAGCAGGCCCGCGTTGATGAACACCGGGGAGCTGTTTTTT.

This chain links TRBV6-5 with TRBJ2-7, with TRBD2 matching over 7 bases. This CDR3 has 14 amino acids. Germline V gene sequence: CDR1 MNHEY, CDR2 SVGAGI. J lost 4 bases, V lost 6 bases, and 9 bases had no gene match. CDR3: CASRRLALGYEQYF. CDR3 DNA sequence: TGTGCCAGCAGAAGACTAGCTTTGGGATACGAGCAGTACTTC.

The V and J genes are TRBV9 and TRBJ1-6; D unclear. The CDR3 spans 16 residues. Trimming took 2 bases from V and 7 from J, leaving 16 bases between them. Germline V gene lookup returns CDR1 SGDLS and CDR2 YYNGEE. The chain's CDR3 is CASSVGSAAQNSPLHF. DNA for the CDR3: TGTGCCAGCAGCGTTGGATCGGCGGCGCAGAATTCACCCCTCCACTTT.

The V call is TRBV11-2, the J call TRBJ1-5, with 9 nucleotides matching TRBD1. The CDR3 loop spans 16 amino acids. CDR1 is SGHAT, CDR2 FQNNGV, per germline. The V and J ends lost 3 bases and 1 base, in that order; junction bases with no gene match: 4. The CDR3 spells CASSLGDRVSNQPQHF. The CDR3 DNA follows: TGTGCCAGCAGCTTGGGGGACAGGGTGAGCAATCAGCCCCAGCATTTT.

V usage is TRBV30 and J usage is TRBJ2-7; D remains unclear. Per germline, CDR1 GTSNPN and CDR2 SVGIG (reference sequence). V was shortened by 6 bases and J by 2 bases, with 8 bases between the two germline ends. This CDR3 has 11 amino acids. CDR3 in DNA: TGTGCCTGTATTGGCCCCTACGAGCAGTACTTC. It translates to CACIGPYEQYF.

V is TRBV5-1 and J is TRBJ1-2, with TRBD1 identical over 9 bases. The V gene's germline CDR1 is SGHRS and CDR2 YFSETQ. Trimming took 1 base from V and 5 from J; bases not matched to a gene: 3. The CDR3 has 14 amino acids. The CDR3 DNA is TGCGCCAGCAGCTTGACAGGGGGCGCTTATGGCTACACCTTC. As protein: CASSLTGGAYGYTF.

To note about this clone: A read error may account for a junction end that differs from germline. The sample carries other DNA sequences with the same CDR3. The chain employs TRBV5-1 and TRBJ2-1; 9 bases fit TRBD2. There are 15 residues in the CDR3. Per the germline V gene, CDR1 is SGHRS and CDR2 is YFSETQ. This CDR3 reads CASSLGLASYNEQFF. The CDR3 DNA is TGCGCCAGCAGTTTGGGACTAGCTTCCTACAATGAGCAGTTCTTC. Drawing the rest from reference TRBV5-1 and TRBJ2-1, the complete variable domain is KAGVTQTPRYLIKTRGQQVTLSCSPISGHRSVSWYQQTPGQGLQFLFEYFSETQRNKGNFPGRFSGRQFSNSRSEMNVSTLELGDSALYLCASSLGLASYNEQFFGPGTRLTVL.

CDR3: CASRPGQTTNTGELFF. The CDR3 DNA follows: TGTGCCAGCAGGCCGGGACAGACCACGAACACCGGGGAGCTGTTTTTT. The rearrangement uses TRBV5-5 and TRBJ2-2, with 7 bases identical to TRBD1. The V and J ends lost 5 bases and 0 bases, in that order; junction bases with no gene match: 7. Germline CDR1 is SGHKS and CDR2 is YYEKEE (reference sequence). This CDR3 contains 16 residues.

The chain couples TRBV6-1 to TRBJ2-2; D remains ambiguous. The V and J ends lost 5 bases and 6 bases respectively, with 4 bases between them. CDR3 length equals 11 residues. Germline CDR1 is MNHNS and CDR2 is SASEGT. The CDR3 nucleotides read TGTGCCAGCAGTCGCTCCGGGGAGCTGTTTTTT. Translated: CASSRSGELFF.

The genes are TRBV4-2 and TRBJ2-7, with 10 bases identical to TRBD2. Trimming removed 4 bases from V and 3 bases from J; junction bases left unmatched: 6. The CDR3 consists of 15 residues. Germline loops: CDR1 LGHNA, CDR2 YNFKEQ. The CDR3 reads CASSRELAGNYEQYF. The CDR3 region has the DNA TGTGCCAGCAGCCGAGAACTAGCGGGGAACTACGAGCAGTACTTC.

This clone was observed a handful of times. This chain connects TRBV28 to TRBJ2-1; weak D call: TRBD1 (5 bases). CDR1 is MDHEN, CDR2 SYDVKM, per germline. Trimming took off 3 bases at V and 6 bases at J, with 9 bases between the two ends. The CDR3 extends over 13 amino acids. The CDR3 nucleotides read TGTGCCAGCAGTTTGGGGCGGCGCAATGAGCAGTTCTTC. It specifies CASSLGRRNEQFF.

CDR3 sequence: CASSYRVGTEAFF. The DNA for the CDR3 is TGTGCCAGCAGTTACAGGGTTGGGACTGAAGCTTTCTTT. V gene TRBV28 combines with J gene TRBJ1-1; tentatively, D is TRBD1 (6 bases). CDR1 and CDR2 from the germline V gene are MDHEN and SYDVKM. V was pared by 4 bases and J by 5 bases, with 11 bases between. The CDR3 length is 13 residues. Variable domain in full (rest from reference TRBV28 and TRBJ1-1): DVKVTQSSRYLVKRTGEKVFLECVQDMDHENMFWYRQDPGLGLRLIYFSYDVKMKEKGDIPEGYSVSREKKERFSLILESASTNQTSMYLCASSYRVGTEAFFGQGTRLTVV.

The rearrangement uses TRBV4-2 and TRBJ1-3; tentatively, D is TRBD1 (6 bases). From germline, CDR1 is LGHNA and CDR2 YNFKEQ. CDR3 length: 17 residues. The V gene lost 0 bases and the J gene lost 1 base, with 13 bases spanning the gap. CDR3 nucleotides: TGTGCCAGCAGCCAAGAGAGCGGGGGGCAATCTGGAAACACCATATATTTT. The encoded protein is CASSQESGGQSGNTIYF.

This clone came up once. The chain carries TRBV5-1 and TRBJ2-3, with no clear D. V shed 0 bases and J shed 0 bases, with 5 bases lying between them. The length of the CDR3 is 14 residues. Germline V gives CDR1 SGHRS, CDR2 YFSETQ. The CDR3: CASSLVDSTDTQYF. DNA for the CDR3: TGCGCCAGCAGCTTGGTCGACAGCACAGATACGCAGTATTTT.

J is TRBJ2-5 and V is TRBV5-1; 7 bases map to TRBD1. The germline V gene has CDR1 SGHRS and CDR2 YFSETQ. This CDR3 comprises 16 residues. V dropped 2 bases and J dropped 4; count of bases not matched to a gene: 11. The CDR3, as DNA: TGCGCCAGCAGCTTCAACAGGGACAGCTCCTTAGAGACCCAGTACTTC. This codes for CASSFNRDSSLETQYF.

The chain carries TRBV2 and TRBJ2-3, with a weak D call TRBD1 (5 bases). V lost 6 bases, J lost 1 base, and 8 bases lay in between. The V gene's germline CDR1 is SNHLY and CDR2 FYNNEI. There are 13 residues in the CDR3. In nucleotides, the CDR3 is TGTGCCAGCAGGGAGACAGGCACAGATACGCAGTATTTT. It codes for CASRETGTDTQYF.

This clone appeared a single time. V and J are TRBV2 and TRBJ1-1, with D perhaps TRBD1 (5 bases). The CDR3 runs to 12 residues. Trimming took 2 bases from V and 7 from J, leaving 8 bases between them. Looked up from germline, CDR1 is SNHLY and CDR2 is FYNNEI. CDR3 residues: CASSEQGIEAFF. CDR3 nucleotides: TGTGCCAGCAGTGAACAGGGAATTGAAGCTTTCTTT.

The chain links TRBV27 to TRBJ2-1; tentatively, D is TRBD2 (6 bases). V was shortened by 6 bases and J by 8 bases, with 17 bases between the two germline ends. This CDR3 has 14 residues. CDR1 and CDR2 (germline): MNHEY, SMNVEV (reference sequence). In DNA, the CDR3 is TGTGCCAGCAGGGTAATGGGCGGGACGGATGAGCAGTTCTTC. It translates to CASRVMGGTDEQFF.

V and J are TRBV9 and TRBJ2-5; 12 nucleotides line up with TRBD1. This CDR3 comprises 16 residues. From germline, CDR1 is SGDLS and CDR2 YYNGEE. The V gene end was trimmed by 2 bases and the J gene end by 5 bases; junction bases not matched to a gene: 7. The CDR3 spells CASSVPGTGGRETQYF. For the CDR3, the DNA is TGTGCCAGCAGCGTGCCCGGGACAGGGGGCCGGGAGACCCAGTACTTC.

The rearrangement uses TRBV2 and TRBJ1-2; D is perhaps TRBD1 (6 bases). Germline V gene sequence: CDR1 SNHLY, CDR2 FYNNEI. Deletions cut 8 bases from V and 4 bases from J, with 14 bases between. CDR3 length: 13 amino acids. The CDR3: CASVDRNLYGYTF. In DNA form, the CDR3 reads TGTGCCAGCGTGGACAGAAACCTCTATGGCTACACCTTC.

Of note for this clone: Mismatch with germline at one junction end may stem from a read error. The chain couples TRBV20-1 to TRBJ1-1, with 8 bases aligning to TRBD1. CDR1 is DFQATT, CDR2 SNEGSKA, per germline (reference sequence). The CDR3 is 11 residues long. The CDR3 DNA sequence: TGCAGTGCTACTCCGGGACAGGTATTAAACTTT. Translation gives CSATPGQVLNF.

This clone was recorded once. This sequence joins TRBV2 and TRBJ2-3; 9 nucleotides line up with TRBD2. V shed 7 bases, J shed 1 base, and the junction held 3 bases outside the gene matches. This CDR3 contains 14 residues. Germline loops: CDR1 SNHLY, CDR2 FYNNEI. The CDR3 here is CASTSGTRTDTQYF. CDR3 DNA: TGTGCCAGCACTAGCGGGACCCGCACAGATACGCAGTATTTT.

This clone was found a few times. This sequence joins TRBV29-1 and TRBJ2-5; TRBD1 matches at 9 bases. The length of the CDR3 is 12 residues. V shed 7 bases, J shed 4 bases, and the junction held 4 bases outside the gene matches. Germline V lookup: CDR1 SQVTM, CDR2 ANQGSEA. The CDR3 DNA is TGCAGCGGGAGGGGACAGGGAGAGACCCAGTACTTC. This encodes CSGRGQGETQYF.

V and J are TRBV13 and TRBJ1-3, with 7 bases that match TRBD1. The CDR3 consists of 15 residues. From germline, CDR1 is PRHDT and CDR2 FYEKMQ (reference sequence). Unmatched junction bases numbered 9, after V lost 8 bases and J lost 2 bases. The CDR3 region has the DNA TGTGCCAGCGGCTCAGGGGGGCGGACTGGAAACACCATATATTTT. It is translated as CASGSGGRTGNTIYF. Together with reference TRBV13 and TRBJ1-3, the CDR3 gives the full variable domain: AAGVIQSPRHLIKEKRETATLKCYPIPRHDTVYWYQQGPGQDPQFLISFYEKMQSDKGSIPDRFSAQQFSDYHSELNMSSLELGDSALYFCASGSGGRTGNTIYFGEGSWLTVV.

This clone showed up just a few times. The genes are TRBV7-8 and TRBJ1-2; TRBD1 aligns across 8 bases. The germline V gene has CDR1 SGHVS and CDR2 FQNEAQ. This CDR3 is 13 amino acids long. Losses at the gene ends were 2 bases for V and 7 bases for J; bases not matched to a gene: 3. The CDR3 sequence: CASSLQGARGYTF. CDR3 sequence (DNA): TGTGCCAGCAGCTTACAGGGGGCGCGTGGCTACACCTTC.

V usage is TRBV7-9 and J usage is TRBJ2-3; no reliable D call. Looked up from germline, CDR1 is SEHNR and CDR2 is FQNEAQ (reference sequence). This CDR3 region has 13 residues. Trimming removed 3 bases at V and 2 bases at J, with 6 bases between. The CDR3 nucleotides are TGTGCCAGCAGCTTCCAGATCACAGATACGCAGTATTTT. Translating gives CASSFQITDTQYF. The complete variable domain, with remaining parts taken from reference TRBV7-9 and TRBJ2-3, reads DTGVSQNPRHKITKRGQNVTFRCDPISEHNRLYWYRQTLGQGPEFLTYFQNEAQLEKSRLLSDRFSAERPKGSFSTLEIQRTEQGDSAMYLCASSFQITDTQYFGPGTRLTVL.

This chain links TRBV10-2 with TRBJ2-1, with D tentatively TRBD1 or TRBD2 (5 bases each). The CDR3 loop spans 13 amino acids. The ends were cut back, 0 bases at V and 12 bases at J, with 12 bases in the middle. Germline CDR1 is WSHSY and CDR2 is SAAADI. The CDR3 DNA is TGCGCCAGCAGTGAGTCGACCGAGGGGAGGCAGTTCTTC. Its protein is CASSESTEGRQFF.

The J gene is TRBJ1-3, the V gene TRBV5-1; 8 nucleotides line up with TRBD1. J was trimmed by 4 bases and V by 3 bases; bases with no gene match: 6. The germline V gene has CDR1 SGHRS and CDR2 YFSETQ. The CDR3 has 15 amino acids. Here the CDR3 DNA reads TGCGCCAGCAGCTCCCAGGGGGCGAAAGGAAACACCATATATTTT. Translated: CASSSQGAKGNTIYF.

This sequence joins TRBV5-1 and TRBJ1-6; D ambiguous. The length of the CDR3 is 15 residues. Germline-derived CDR1 and CDR2 are SGHRS and YFSETQ. The ends were cut back, 0 bases at V and 4 bases at J, with 8 bases in the middle. The CDR3 DNA reads TGCGCCAGCAGCTTGGTGGGAGCTTATAATTCACCCCTCCACTTT. Protein product: CASSLVGAYNSPLHF.

This chain uses TRBV18 with TRBJ2-5, with 9 bases that match TRBD1. V shed 2 bases, J shed 4 bases, and the junction held 8 bases outside the gene matches. The CDR3 length is 16 residues. CDR1 and CDR2 from the germline V gene are KGHSH and LQKENI. The CDR3 sequence: CASSPAQGTGLETQYF. In DNA form, the CDR3 reads TGTGCCAGCTCACCAGCCCAAGGGACAGGGCTAGAGACCCAGTACTTC.

The gene calls are TRBV19 and TRBJ2-7; 7 positions agree with TRBD2. The CDR3 totals 12 residues. The V and J ends lost 6 bases and 4 bases, in that order; junction bases with no gene match: 3. Germline CDR1 and CDR2: LNHDA and SQIVND (reference sequence). CDR3 sequence reads: CASSRGLYEQYF. Written as DNA, the CDR3 is TGTGCCAGTAGCCGGGGACTATACGAGCAGTACTTC. The full variable domain, rest sourced from reference TRBV19 and TRBJ2-7, is DGGITQSPKYLFRKEGQNVTLSCEQNLNHDAMYWYRQDPGQGLRLIYYSQIVNDFQKGDIAEGYSVSREKKESFPLTVTSAQKNPTAFYLCASSRGLYEQYFGPGTRLTVT.